A single sample gave rise to the 3 T cell receptor beta chains below, sequenced in a study of T cells in Graves' hyperthyroidism and ophthalmopathy. Amplified TCR beta CDR3 regions derived from RNA transcripts. HTBI primers were used for first-round RT-PCR of the TCR CDR3. A single record per CDR3 protein comes from TCRdb applying MiXCR to the multiplex PCR reads. This table has more than 500,000 distinct CDR3 sequences, around 42% appearing once. The sample taken for sequencing was peripheral blood or thyroid tissue (not recorded which). The origin of the receptors is an adult woman with Graves' disease, either hyperthyroidism or ophthalmopathy (not recorded which).

The chain joins TRBV3-1 to TRBJ1-2; 7 bases line up with TRBD1. CDR1 and CDR2 (germline): LGHDT, YNNKEL (reference sequence). V gave up 0 bases and J gave up 6 bases; unmatched junction bases: 7. There are 15 residues in the CDR3. Here the CDR3 DNA reads TGTGCCAGCAGCCAAGATTTCAGGGGGGAGGATGGCTACACCTTC. This sequence encodes CASSQDFRGEDGYTF.

This clonotype has only a few counts. The chain is built from TRBV28 and TRBJ1-4, with D unresolved. Germline CDR1 reads MDHEN; CDR2 reads SYDVKM. CDR3 length: 12 residues. Between the trimmed V and J ends, which lost 3 bases and 8 bases, there was a span of 7 bases. The CDR3 DNA reads TGTGCCAGCAGTTTTAACGGGGAAAAACTGTTTTTT. Its protein is CASSFNGEKLFF.

The V call is TRBV9, the J call TRBJ1-4; possibly TRBD1 for D (5 bases). Germline V gene sequence: CDR1 SGDLS, CDR2 YYNGEE. V was pared by 2 bases and J by 8 bases, with 13 bases between. The CDR3 covers 14 residues. The CDR3 loop is CASSVGRRVEKLFF. For the CDR3, the DNA is TGTGCCAGCAGCGTGGGACGGAGAGTGGAAAAACTGTTTTTT.